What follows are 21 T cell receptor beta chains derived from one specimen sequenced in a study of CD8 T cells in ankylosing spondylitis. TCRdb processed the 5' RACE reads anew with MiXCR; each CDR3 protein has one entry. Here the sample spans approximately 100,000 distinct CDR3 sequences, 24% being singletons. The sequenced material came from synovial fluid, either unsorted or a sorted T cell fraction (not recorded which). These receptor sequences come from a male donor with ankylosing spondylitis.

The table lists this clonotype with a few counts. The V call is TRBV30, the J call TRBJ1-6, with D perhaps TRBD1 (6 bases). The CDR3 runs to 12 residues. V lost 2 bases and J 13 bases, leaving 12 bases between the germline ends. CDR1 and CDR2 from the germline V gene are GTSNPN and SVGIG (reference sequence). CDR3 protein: CAWSTPGVPLHF. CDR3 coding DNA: TGTGCCTGGAGTACCCCAGGGGTTCCCCTCCACTTT.

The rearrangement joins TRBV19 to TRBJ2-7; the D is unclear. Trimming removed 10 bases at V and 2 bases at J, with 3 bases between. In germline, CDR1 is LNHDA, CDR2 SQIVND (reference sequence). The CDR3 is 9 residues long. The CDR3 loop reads CAIPYEQYV. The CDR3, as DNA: TGTGCCATCCCCTACGAGCAGTACGTC.

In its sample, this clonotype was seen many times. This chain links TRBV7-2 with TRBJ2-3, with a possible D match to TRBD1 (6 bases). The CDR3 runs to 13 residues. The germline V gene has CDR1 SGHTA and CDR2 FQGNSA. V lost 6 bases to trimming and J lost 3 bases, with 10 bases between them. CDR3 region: CASRGRGTDTQYF. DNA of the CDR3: TGTGCCAGCAGGGGCAGGGGAACAGATACGCAGTATTTT.

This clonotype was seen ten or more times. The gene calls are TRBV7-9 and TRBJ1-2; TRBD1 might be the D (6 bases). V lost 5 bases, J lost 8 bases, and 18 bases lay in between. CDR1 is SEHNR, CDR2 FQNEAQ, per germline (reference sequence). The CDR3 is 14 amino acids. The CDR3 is CASSRTGNRFGYTF. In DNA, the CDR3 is TGTGCCAGCAGCCGAACAGGGAACAGGTTCGGCTACACCTTC.

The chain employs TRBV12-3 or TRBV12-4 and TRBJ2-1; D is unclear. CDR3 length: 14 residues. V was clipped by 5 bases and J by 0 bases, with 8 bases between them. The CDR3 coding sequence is TGTGCCAGCAGTGGAGCCCGCTCCTACAATGAGCAGTTCTTC. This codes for CASSGARSYNEQFF.

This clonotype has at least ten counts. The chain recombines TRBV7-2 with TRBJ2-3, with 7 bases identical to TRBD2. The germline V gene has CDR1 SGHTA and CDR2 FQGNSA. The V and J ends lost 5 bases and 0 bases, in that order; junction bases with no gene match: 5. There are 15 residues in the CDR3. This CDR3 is CASSRSGTSTDTQYF. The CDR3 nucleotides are TGTGCCAGCAGCCGGAGCGGGACTAGCACAGATACGCAGTATTTT.

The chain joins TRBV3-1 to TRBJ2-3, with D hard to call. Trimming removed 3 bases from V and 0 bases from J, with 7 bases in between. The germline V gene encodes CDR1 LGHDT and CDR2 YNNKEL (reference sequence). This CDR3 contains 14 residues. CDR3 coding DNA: TGTGCCAGCAGCCATCAGGACAGCACAGATACGCAGTATTTT. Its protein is CASSHQDSTDTQYF.

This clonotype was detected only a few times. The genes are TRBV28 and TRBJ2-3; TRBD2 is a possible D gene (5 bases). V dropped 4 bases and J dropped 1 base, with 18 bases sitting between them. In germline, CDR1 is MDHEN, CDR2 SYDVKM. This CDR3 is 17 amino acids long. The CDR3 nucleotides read TGTGCCAGCAGTTCCCACGGGGTAACCCGGGGCACAGATACGCAGTATTTT. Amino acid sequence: CASSSHGVTRGTDTQYF.

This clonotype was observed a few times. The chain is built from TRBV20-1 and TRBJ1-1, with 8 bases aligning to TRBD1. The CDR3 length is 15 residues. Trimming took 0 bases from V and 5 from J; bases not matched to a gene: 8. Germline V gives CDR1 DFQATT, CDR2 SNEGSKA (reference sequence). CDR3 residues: CSARDSQGARTEAFF. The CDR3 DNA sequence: TGCAGTGCTAGAGATTCGCAGGGGGCAAGGACTGAAGCTTTCTTT.

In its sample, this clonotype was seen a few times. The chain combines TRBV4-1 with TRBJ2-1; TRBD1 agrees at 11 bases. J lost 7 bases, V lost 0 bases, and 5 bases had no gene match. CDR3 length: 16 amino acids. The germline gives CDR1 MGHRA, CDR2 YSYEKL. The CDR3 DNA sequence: TGCGCCAGCAGCCAAGAAAGGGACAGGGGGAGGAATGAGCAGTTCTTC. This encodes CASSQERDRGRNEQFF.

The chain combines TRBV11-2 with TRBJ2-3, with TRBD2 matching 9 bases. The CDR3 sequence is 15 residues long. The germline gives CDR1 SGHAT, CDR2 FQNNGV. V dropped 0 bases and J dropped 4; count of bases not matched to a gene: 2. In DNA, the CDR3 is TGTGCCAGCAGCTTAGATTTAGCGGGAGCAGATACGCAGTATTTT. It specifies CASSLDLAGADTQYF.

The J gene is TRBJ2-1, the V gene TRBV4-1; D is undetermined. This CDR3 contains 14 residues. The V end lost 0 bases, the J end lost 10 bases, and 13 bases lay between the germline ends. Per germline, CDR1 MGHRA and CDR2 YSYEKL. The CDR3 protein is CASSQEVGLLEQFF. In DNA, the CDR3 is TGCGCCAGCAGCCAAGAGGTGGGATTACTGGAGCAGTTCTTC.

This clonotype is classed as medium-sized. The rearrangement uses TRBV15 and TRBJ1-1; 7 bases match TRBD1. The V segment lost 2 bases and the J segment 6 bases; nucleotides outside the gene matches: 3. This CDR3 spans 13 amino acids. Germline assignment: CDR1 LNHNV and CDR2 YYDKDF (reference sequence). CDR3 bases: TGTGCCACCAGCAGAAAACAGGGGTCTGAAGCTTTCTTT. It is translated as CATSRKQGSEAFF.

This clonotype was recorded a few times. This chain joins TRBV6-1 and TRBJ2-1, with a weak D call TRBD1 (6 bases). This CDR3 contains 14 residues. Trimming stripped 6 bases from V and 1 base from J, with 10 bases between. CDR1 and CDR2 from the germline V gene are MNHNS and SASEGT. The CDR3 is CASRRQASYNEQFF. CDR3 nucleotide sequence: TGTGCCAGCAGACGACAGGCGTCCTACAATGAGCAGTTCTTC.

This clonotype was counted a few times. The CDR3 protein is CASSPEGGHEQFF. CDR3 in DNA: TGTGCCAGCTCCCCAGAGGGAGGTCATGAGCAGTTCTTC. The rearrangement joins TRBV18 to TRBJ2-1; possible D gene TRBD2, 6 bases. The CDR3 runs to 13 residues. Germline V gene data show CDR1 as KGHSH and CDR2 as LQKENI. V dropped 6 bases and J dropped 8 bases, with 14 bases sitting between them.

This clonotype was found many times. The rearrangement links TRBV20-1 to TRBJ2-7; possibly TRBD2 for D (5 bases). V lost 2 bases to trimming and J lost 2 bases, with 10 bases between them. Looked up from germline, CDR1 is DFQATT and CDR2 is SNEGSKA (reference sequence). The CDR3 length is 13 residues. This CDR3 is CSARRDGTYEQYF. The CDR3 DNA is TGCAGTGCTAGAAGAGACGGGACCTACGAGCAGTACTTC.

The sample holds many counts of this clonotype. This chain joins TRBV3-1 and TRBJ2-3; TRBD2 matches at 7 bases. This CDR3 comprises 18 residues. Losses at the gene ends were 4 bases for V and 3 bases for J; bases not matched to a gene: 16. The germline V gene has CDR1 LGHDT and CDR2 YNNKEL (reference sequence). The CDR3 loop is CASSPQVGGGRGTDTQYF. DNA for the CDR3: TGTGCCAGCAGCCCACAAGTGGGAGGCGGGAGAGGGACAGATACGCAGTATTTT.

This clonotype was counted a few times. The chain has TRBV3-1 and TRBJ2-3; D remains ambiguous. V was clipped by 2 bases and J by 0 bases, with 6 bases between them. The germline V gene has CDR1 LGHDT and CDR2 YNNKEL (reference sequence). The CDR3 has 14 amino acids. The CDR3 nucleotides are TGTGCCAGCAGCCAAAGGTCCAGCACAGATACGCAGTATTTT. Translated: CASSQRSSTDTQYF.

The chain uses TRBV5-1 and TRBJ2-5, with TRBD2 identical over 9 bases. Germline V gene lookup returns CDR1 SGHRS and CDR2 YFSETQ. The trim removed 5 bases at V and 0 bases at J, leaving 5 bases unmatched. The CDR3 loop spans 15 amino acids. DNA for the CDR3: TGCGCCAGCAGAGCCGGGACTAGCAACCAAGAGACCCAGTACTTC. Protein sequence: CASRAGTSNQETQYF. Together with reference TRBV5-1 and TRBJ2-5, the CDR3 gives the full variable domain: KAGVTQTPRYLIKTRGQQVTLSCSPISGHRSVSWYQQTPGQGLQFLFEYFSETQRNKGNFPGRFSGRQFSNSRSEMNVSTLELGDSALYLCASRAGTSNQETQYFGPGTRLLVL.

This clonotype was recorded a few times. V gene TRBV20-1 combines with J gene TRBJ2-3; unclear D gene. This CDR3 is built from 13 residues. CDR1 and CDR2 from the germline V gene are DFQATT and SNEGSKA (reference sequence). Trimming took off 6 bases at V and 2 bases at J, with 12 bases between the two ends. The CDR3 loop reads CSAPDSTTDTQYF. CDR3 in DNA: TGCAGTGCCCCCGACTCGACCACAGATACGCAGTATTTT.

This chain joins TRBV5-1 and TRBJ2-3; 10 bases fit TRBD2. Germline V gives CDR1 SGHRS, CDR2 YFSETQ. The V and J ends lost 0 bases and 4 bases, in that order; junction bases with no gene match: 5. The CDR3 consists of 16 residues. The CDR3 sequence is CASSLAASGSPDTQYF. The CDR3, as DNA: TGCGCCAGCAGCTTGGCGGCTAGCGGGAGTCCAGATACGCAGTATTTT.